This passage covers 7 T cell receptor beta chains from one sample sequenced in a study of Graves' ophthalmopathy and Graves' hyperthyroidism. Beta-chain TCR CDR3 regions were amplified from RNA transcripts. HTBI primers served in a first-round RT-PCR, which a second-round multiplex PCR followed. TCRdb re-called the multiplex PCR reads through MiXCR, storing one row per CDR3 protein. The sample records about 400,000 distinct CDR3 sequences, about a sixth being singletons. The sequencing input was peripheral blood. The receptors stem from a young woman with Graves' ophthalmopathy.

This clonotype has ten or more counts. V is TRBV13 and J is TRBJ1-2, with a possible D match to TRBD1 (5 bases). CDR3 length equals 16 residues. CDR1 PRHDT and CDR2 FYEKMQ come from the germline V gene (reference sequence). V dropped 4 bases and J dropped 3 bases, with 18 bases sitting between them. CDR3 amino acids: CASSSRRSPGDYGYTF. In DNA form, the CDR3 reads TGTGCCAGCAGCTCGCGAAGGTCCCCGGGGGACTATGGCTACACCTTC. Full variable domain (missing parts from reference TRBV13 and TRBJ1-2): AAGVIQSPRHLIKEKRETATLKCYPIPRHDTVYWYQQGPGQDPQFLISFYEKMQSDKGSIPDRFSAQQFSDYHSELNMSSLELGDSALYFCASSSRRSPGDYGYTFGSGTRLTVV.

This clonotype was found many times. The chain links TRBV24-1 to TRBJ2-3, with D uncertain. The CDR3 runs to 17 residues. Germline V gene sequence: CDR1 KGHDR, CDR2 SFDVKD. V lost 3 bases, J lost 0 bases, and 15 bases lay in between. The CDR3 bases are TGTGCCACCAGTGATCCGCCCGGGCACCACAGCACAGATACGCAGTATTTT. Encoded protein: CATSDPPGHHSTDTQYF.

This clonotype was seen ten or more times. The CDR3 region has the DNA TGTGCCAGCAGTGAGTTTCCCAAAACGAACACCGGGGAGCTGTTTTTT. It specifies CASSEFPKTNTGELFF. This chain uses TRBV2 with TRBJ2-2; no clear D gene. Trimming took off 3 bases at V and 0 bases at J, with 11 bases between the two ends. This CDR3 comprises 16 residues. CDR1 SNHLY and CDR2 FYNNEI come from the germline V gene.

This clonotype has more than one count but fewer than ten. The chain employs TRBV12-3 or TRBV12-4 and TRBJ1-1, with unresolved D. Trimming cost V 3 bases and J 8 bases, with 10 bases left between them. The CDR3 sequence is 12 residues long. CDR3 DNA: TGTGCCAGCAGTTTTGAAAAGTCGGAAGCTTTCTTT. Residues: CASSFEKSEAFF.

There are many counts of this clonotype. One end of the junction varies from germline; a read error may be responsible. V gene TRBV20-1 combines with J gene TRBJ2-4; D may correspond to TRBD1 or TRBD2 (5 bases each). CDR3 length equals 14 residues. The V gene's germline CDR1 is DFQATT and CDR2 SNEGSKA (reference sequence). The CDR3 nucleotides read TGCAGTGCAAATAACCGGGACCTTCTAAACATTCAGTGCTTC. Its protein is CSANNRDLLNIQCF.

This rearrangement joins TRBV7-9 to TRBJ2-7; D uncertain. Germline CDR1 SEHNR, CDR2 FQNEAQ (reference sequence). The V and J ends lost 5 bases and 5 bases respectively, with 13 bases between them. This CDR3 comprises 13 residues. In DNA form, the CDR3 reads TGTGCCAGCAGCGTGACTCCCGTGGACGAGCAGTACTTC. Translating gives CASSVTPVDEQYF. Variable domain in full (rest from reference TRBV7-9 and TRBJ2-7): DTGVSQNPRHKITKRGQNVTFRCDPISEHNRLYWYRQTLGQGPEFLTYFQNEAQLEKSRLLSDRFSAERPKGSFSTLEIQRTEQGDSAMYLCASSVTPVDEQYFGPGTRLTVT.

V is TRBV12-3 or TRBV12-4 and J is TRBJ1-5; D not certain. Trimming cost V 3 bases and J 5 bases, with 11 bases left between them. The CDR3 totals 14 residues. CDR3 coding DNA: TGTGCCAGCAGTTTGGCGGACGGAGATCAGCCCCAGCATTTT. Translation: CASSLADGDQPQHF.